Included here is one T cell receptor (beta chain) sequence, with context. Its antigen is not known. As for the donors, each was a healthy bone marrow donor. The data originate from a study of cytomegalovirus exposure and HLA in healthy donors. Use of 60 Vbeta and 13 Jbeta primers characterized the PCR. Measured with immunoSEQ multiplex PCR; TCRdb has only the in-frame clones, and not every one. The repertoire holds 76,000 or so clones, 65% to 85% seen once, with approximately 16% in the top ten. Germline V lookup: CDR1 SGHRS, CDR2 YFSETQ. The CDR3 has 16 amino acids. V was shortened by 2 bases and J by 7 bases, with 18 bases between the two germline ends. Notes on the study in general: More than 150 TCR beta chains were listed as cytomegalovirus-associated.

V is TRBV5-1 and J is TRBJ1-4; no reliable D call. The TCR sequence derives from a woman in her 40s in good health and CMV-seropositive. Sequenced input: PBMCs. CDR3 DNA: TGCGCCAGCAGCTTTCGCCCTTTGGTAGCGGGTGAAAAACTGTTTTTT. Protein: CASSFRPLVAGEKLFF.